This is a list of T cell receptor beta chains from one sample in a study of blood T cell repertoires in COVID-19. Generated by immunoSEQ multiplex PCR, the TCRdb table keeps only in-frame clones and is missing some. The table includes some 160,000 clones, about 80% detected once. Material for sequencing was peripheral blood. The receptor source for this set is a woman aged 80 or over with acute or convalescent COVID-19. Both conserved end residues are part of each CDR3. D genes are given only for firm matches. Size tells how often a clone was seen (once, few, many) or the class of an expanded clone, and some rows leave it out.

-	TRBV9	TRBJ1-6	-	TGTGCCAGCAGCGTAGGGCAGTTTAATTCACCCCTCCACTTT	CASSVGQFNSPLHF
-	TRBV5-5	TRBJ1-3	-	TGTGCCAGCACCCTTGTAGCGTCGATGGGGGCGAGCTCTGGAAACACCATATATTTT	CASTLVASMGASSGNTIYF
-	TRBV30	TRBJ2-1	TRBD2	TGTGCCTGGAGTGATATGGGACTAGCACGGAATGAGCAGTTCTTC	CAWSDMGLARNEQFF
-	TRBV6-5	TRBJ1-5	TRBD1	TGTGCCAGCAGCCCCTCGGGACAGAGGAGTCAGCCCCAGCATTTT	CASSPSGQRSQPQHF
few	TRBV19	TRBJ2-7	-	TGTGCCAGTAGTACTACAGGGACACTCTCCTACGAGCAGTACTTC	CASSTTGTLSYEQYF
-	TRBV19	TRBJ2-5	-	TGTGCCAGTAGTATACCCAGGGAGACCCAGTACTTC	CASSIPRETQYF
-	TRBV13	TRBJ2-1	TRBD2	TGTGCCAGCAGCTTATTTGGGGGACTAACCTACAATGAGCAGTTCTTC	CASSLFGGLTYNEQFF
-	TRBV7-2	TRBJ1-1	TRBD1	TGTGCCAGCAGCTTATCTACCCTGGGACAGGGGAGGACTGAAGCTTTCTTT	CASSLSTLGQGRTEAFF
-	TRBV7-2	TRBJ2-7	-	TGTGCCAGCAGCCCAAGCGTAGAGCAGTACTTC	CASSPSVEQYF
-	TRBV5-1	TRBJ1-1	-	TGCGCCAGCAGCTCACAGGGAGAGTCCACTGAAGCTTTCTTT	CASSSQGESTEAFF
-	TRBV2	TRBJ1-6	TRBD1	TGTGCCAGCAGTGAAGAGGGACAGCGGAATTCACCCCTCCACTTT	CASSEEGQRNSPLHF
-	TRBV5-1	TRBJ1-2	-	TGCGCCAGCAGTTTTGACAGAGATTATGGCTACACCTTC	CASSFDRDYGYTF
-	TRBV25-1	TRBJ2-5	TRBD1	TGTGCCAGCAGTGAATTTGGACAGGGGGCTTCAGAGACCCAGTACTTC	CASSEFGQGASETQYF
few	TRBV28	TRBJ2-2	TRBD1	TGTGCCAGCAGTTTATCGACAGGGATGCGAGGCACCGGGGAGCTGTTTTTT	CASSLSTGMRGTGELFF
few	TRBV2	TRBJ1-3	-	TGTGCCAGCCGGGTCTTATCAAACACCATATATTTT	CASRVLSNTIYF
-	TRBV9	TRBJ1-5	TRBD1	TGTGCCAGCAGTTTACAGGGGATGGGTCAGCCCCAGCATTTT	CASSLQGMGQPQHF
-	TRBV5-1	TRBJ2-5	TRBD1	TGCGCCAGCAGCCTCTCACAGGGGGCTGGGGAGACCCAGTACTTC	CASSLSQGAGETQYF
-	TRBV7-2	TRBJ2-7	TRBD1	TGTGCCAGCAGCATTCAACAGGGGAGCGTTAACTACGAGCAGTACTTC	CASSIQQGSVNYEQYF
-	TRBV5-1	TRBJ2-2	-	TGCGCCAGCAGCTTGGTGATGGCAGCGAACACCGGGGAGCTGTTTTTT	CASSLVMAANTGELFF
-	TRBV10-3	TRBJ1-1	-	TGTGCCATCAATAGTCTTTCAGGGACTGAAGCTTTCTTT	CAINSLSGTEAFF
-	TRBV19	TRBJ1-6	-	TGTGCCAGTAGTCCGTTTCCACCCCTCCACTTT	CASSPFPPLHF
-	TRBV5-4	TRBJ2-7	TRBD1	TGTGCCAGCAGCTGGACAGGAAGCTCCTACGAGCAGTACTTC	CASSWTGSSYEQYF
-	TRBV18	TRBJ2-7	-	TGTGCCAGCTCACCATCCGGGGGCTCCTACGAGCAGTACTTC	CASSPSGGSYEQYF
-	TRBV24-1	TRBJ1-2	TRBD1	TGTGCCACCAGTCCCCGGGACAGGGGTTATGGCTACACCTTC	CATSPRDRGYGYTF
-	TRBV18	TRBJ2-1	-	TGTGCCAGCTCACCAAACATTGCCTCCTACAATGAGCAGTTCTTC	CASSPNIASYNEQFF
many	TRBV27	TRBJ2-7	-	TGTGCCAGCAGAACCCACGTATCCTACGAGCTGTACTTC	CASRTHVSYELYF
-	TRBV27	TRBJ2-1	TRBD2	TGTGCCAGCAGTTTATCTCCGGGGGGGACCTACAATGAGCAGTTCTTC	CASSLSPGGTYNEQFF
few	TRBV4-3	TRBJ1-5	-	TGCGCCAGCAGCCAAGACCAGGGTAAGGCTCAGCCCCAGCATTTT	CASSQDQGKAQPQHF
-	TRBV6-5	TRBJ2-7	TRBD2	TGTGCCAGCAGTTACTCGACTAGCGGGAGTTCCGAGCAGTACTTC	CASSYSTSGSSEQYF
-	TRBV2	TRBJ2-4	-	TGTGCCAGCAGTGAAGACAGGTTGGCCAAAAACATTCAGTACTTC	CASSEDRLAKNIQYF
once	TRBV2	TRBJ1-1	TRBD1	TGTGCCAGCAGTCCCAGGGGGATGAACACTGAAGCTTTCTTT	CASSPRGMNTEAFF
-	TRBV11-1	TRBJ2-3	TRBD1	TGTGCCAGCAGCCCTGACAGACAGGGGCAGTATTTT	CASSPDRQGQYF
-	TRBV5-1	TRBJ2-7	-	TGCGCCAGCAGCTTTGGGGGCAGCTACGAGCAGTACTTC	CASSFGGSYEQYF
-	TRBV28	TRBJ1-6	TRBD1	TGTGCCAGCAGACGGACAGGGGGCGGTAATTCACCCCTCCACTTT	CASRRTGGGNSPLHF
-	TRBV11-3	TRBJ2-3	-	TGTGCCAGCAGCTTAACAGGGTTGGATACGCAGTATTTT	CASSLTGLDTQYF
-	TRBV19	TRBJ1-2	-	TGTGCCAGTTTAGGGACTTTGGCAGGAACCAACTATGGCTACACCTTC	CASLGTLAGTNYGYTF
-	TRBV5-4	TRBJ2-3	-	TGTGCCAGCAGCTTGATGGCCACAGATACGCAGTATTTT	CASSLMATDTQYF
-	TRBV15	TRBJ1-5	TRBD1	TGTGCCACCAGCAGAGATCGGACAGGGGGGGGTCAGCCCCAGCATTTT	CATSRDRTGGGQPQHF
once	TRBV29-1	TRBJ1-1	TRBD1	TGCAGCGTCTCAGGGGGTGGGGGAGCTTTCTTT	CSVSGGGGAFF
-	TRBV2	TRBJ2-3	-	TGTGCCAGCAGTGCCGGGATCCCCACAGATACGCAGTATTTT	CASSAGIPTDTQYF
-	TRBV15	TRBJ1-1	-	TGTGCCACCAGCAGAGGATCGGGGAACACTGAAGCTTTCTTT	CATSRGSGNTEAFF
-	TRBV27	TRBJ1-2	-	TGTGCCAGCAGTTACGGACAGCCACTATACTATGGCTACACCTTC	CASSYGQPLYYGYTF
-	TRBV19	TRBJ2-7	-	TGTGCCAGTAGTAAAGGCCACACATCCGGGACTGGGAGCTACGAGCAGTACTTC	CASSKGHTSGTGSYEQYF
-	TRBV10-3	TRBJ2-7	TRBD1	TGTGCCATCAACGGGGGACAGGGCTATCCCTACGAGCAGTACTTC	CAINGGQGYPYEQYF
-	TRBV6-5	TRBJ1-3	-	TGTGCCAGCACGGGAAACACCATATATTTT	CASTGNTIYF